This T cell receptor beta chain is drawn from a study of blood T cell repertoires in COVID-19. Across the study: The samples span acute and convalescent COVID-19 from the United States, Italy and Spain. Sources were T cells, B-cell-depleted T cells, or PBMCs; the material itself was cDNA or gDNA.

This CDR3 contains 14 residues. The germline CDR1 and CDR2 sequences are GTSNPN and SVGIG (reference sequence). The V end was cut by 4 bases, the J end by 2 bases, with 14 bases between. Original methodology: Reference gene primer amplification gave nucleated cell count estimates. The assay was immunoSEQ multiplex PCR, and TCRdb's table has in-frame clones only and misses some. Clone size and the V and J calls come from that table; the DNA yielded D and trimming. The table lists about 210,000 clones, 70% to 90% of them singletons, with about 4.9% in the top ten. This TCR was recovered from a woman over 75 with acute or convalescent COVID-19. Input material: peripheral blood. This chain uses TRBV30 with TRBJ1-2; D is ambiguous. The CDR3 DNA reads as TGTGCCTGGACTTACTCCCGGCGGAACTATGGCTACACCTTC. As protein: CAWTYSRRNYGYTF.